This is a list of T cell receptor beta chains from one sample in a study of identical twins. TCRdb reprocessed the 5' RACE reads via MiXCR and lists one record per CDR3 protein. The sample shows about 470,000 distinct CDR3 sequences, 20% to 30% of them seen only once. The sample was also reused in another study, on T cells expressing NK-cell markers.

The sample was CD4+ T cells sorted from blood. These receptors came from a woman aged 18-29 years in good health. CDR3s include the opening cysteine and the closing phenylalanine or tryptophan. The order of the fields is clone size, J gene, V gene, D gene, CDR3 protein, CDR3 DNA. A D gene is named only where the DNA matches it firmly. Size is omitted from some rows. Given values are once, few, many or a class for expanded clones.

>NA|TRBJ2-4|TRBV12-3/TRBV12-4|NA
CASSLRGGKNIQYF
TGTGCCAGCAGTCTTAGGGGTGGCAAAAACATTCAGTACTTC
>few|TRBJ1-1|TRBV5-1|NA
CASSLVAGTLNTEAFF
TGCGCCAGCAGCTTGGTGGCAGGCACCCTGAACACTGAAGCTTTCTTT
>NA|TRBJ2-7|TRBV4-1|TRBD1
CASSQDRDSLWQYF
TGCGCCAGCAGCCAAGATCGGGACAGTCTATGGCAGTACTTC
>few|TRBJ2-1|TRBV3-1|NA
CASSQGRGADHLVEQFF
TGTGCCAGCAGCCAGGGTCGCGGAGCGGACCATCTTGTTGAGCAGTTCTTC
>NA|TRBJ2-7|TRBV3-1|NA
CASSGMDAYEQYF
TGTGCCAGCAGCGGGATGGACGCCTACGAGCAGTACTTC
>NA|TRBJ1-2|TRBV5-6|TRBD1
CASSLKGAYGYTF
TGTGCCAGCAGCCTTAAGGGGGCGTATGGCTACACCTTC
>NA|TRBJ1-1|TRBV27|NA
CASSQGGWTEAFF
TGTGCCAGCAGTCAAGGGGGGTGGACTGAAGCTTTCTTT
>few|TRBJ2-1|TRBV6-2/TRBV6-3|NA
CASSYGGTPVAQFF
TGTGCCAGCAGTTACGGTGGTACACCGGTTGCGCAGTTCTTC
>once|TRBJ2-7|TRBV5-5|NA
CASSYGGGYEQYF
TGTGCCAGCAGTTACGGGGGTGGCTACGAGCAGTACTTC
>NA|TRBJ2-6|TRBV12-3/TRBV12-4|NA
CASSDWGAPGANVLTF
TGTGCCAGCAGTGACTGGGGGGCGCCCGGGGCCAACGTCCTGACTTTC
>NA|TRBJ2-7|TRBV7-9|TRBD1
CASSVETGGFYEQYF
TGTGCCAGCAGCGTTGAAACAGGGGGGTTCTACGAGCAGTACTTC
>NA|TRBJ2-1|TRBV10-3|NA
CAIENPGEQFF
TGTGCCATCGAGAACCCGGGGGAGCAGTTCTTC
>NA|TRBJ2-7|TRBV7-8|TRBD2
CASSLTSGRGRNEQYF
TGTGCCAGCAGCTTAACCAGCGGGAGAGGAAGAAACGAGCAGTACTTC
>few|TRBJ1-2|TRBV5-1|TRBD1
CASSFDRGVIYGYTF
TGCGCCAGCAGCTTCGACAGGGGTGTCATCTATGGCTACACCTTC
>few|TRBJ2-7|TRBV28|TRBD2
CASRAGGPYEQYF
TGTGCCAGTCGTGCGGGAGGCCCCTACGAGCAGTACTTC
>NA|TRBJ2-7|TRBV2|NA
CASSGRHSYEQYF
TGTGCCAGCAGTGGGAGACACTCCTACGAGCAGTACTTC
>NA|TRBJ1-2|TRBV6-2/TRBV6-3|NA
CASTQTEGTGYTF
TGTGCCAGCACACAGACGGAAGGGACGGGCTACACCTTC
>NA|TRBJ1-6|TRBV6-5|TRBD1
CASSYYPPGQGSSSPLHF
TGTGCCAGCAGTTATTACCCTCCGGGACAGGGATCCAGCTCACCCCTCCACTTT
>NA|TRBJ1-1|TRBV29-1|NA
CSAGGGNTEAFF
TGCAGCGCAGGCGGGGGGAACACTGAAGCTTTCTTT
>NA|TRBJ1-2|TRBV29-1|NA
CSVVFQRPYGYTF
TGCAGCGTTGTGTTTCAACGGCCTTATGGCTACACCTTC
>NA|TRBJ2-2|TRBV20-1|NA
CSASHQATANTGELFF
TGCAGTGCCTCTCATCAGGCGACAGCGAACACCGGGGAGCTGTTTTTT
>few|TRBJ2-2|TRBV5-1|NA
CASRRYRDTGELFF
TGCGCCAGCAGGAGGTACAGGGACACCGGGGAGCTGTTTTTT
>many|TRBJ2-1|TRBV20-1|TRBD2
CSARDSSRAGAENEQFF
TGCAGTGCTAGAGATAGCTCGAGAGCGGGGGCCGAGAATGAGCAGTTCTTC
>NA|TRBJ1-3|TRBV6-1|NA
CASTSQGLGGNTIYF
TGTGCCAGCACGTCTCAGGGGTTAGGTGGAAACACCATATATTTT
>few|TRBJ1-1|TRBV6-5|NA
CASSYSGREAFF
TGTGCCAGCAGTTATTCGGGTAGAGAGGCTTTCTTT
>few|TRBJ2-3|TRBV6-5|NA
CASSYLVGPRGADTQYF
TGTGCCAGCAGTTACCTGGTTGGTCCCCGTGGGGCAGATACGCAGTATTTT
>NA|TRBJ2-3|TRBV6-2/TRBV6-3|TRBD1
CASSSHGTGGADTQYF
TGTGCCAGCAGTTCCCACGGGACAGGGGGAGCAGATACGCAGTATTTT
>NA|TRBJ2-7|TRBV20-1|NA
CSATTGNEQYF
TGCAGTGCGACAACAGGGAACGAGCAGTACTTC
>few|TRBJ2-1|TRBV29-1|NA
CSEGRPDNEQFF
TGCAGCGAGGGGCGGCCGGACAATGAGCAGTTCTTC
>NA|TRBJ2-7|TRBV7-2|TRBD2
CASITTSGPYEQYF
TGTGCCAGCATCACGACTAGCGGTCCCTACGAGCAGTACTTC
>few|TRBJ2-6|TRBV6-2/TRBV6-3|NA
CASRRQLLSGANVLTF
TGTGCCAGCCGGAGACAGTTACTCTCTGGGGCCAACGTCCTGACTTTC
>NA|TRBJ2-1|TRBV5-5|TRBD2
CASLGLAGVSGYNEQFF
TGTGCCAGCCTTGGACTAGCGGGAGTAAGCGGGTACAATGAGCAGTTCTTC